These T cell receptor beta chains were read from a single sample in a study of OX40 agonist ivuxolimab in advanced cancers. Clones were read by immunoSEQ multiplex PCR, and TCRdb kept only the in-frame ones, dropping some. The repertoire holds about 66,000 clones, with 80% to 90% as singletons. The sample consisted of CD4+ or CD8+ T cells sorted from blood, taken in a trial of the OX40 agonist ivuxolimab. These receptors were collected from an adult with an advanced solid tumor such as melanoma, head and neck, liver or kidney cancer. Each CDR3 is given with its conserved first and last residue. A D gene is named only where the DNA matches it firmly. Not every row has a clone size; where given, it reads once, few, many or a size class.

clone size: NA
V gene: TRBV5-1
D gene: TRBD1
J gene: TRBJ2-5
CDR3 DNA: TGCGCCAGCAGCTTGGCTCCGACAGGGGTTGGGGCCCAGTACTTC
CDR3 protein: CASSLAPTGVGAQYF

clone size: NA
V gene: TRBV29-1
D gene: NA
J gene: TRBJ2-1
CDR3 DNA: TGCAGCGTTGCTTTCACGGGCCGAGTCTACAATGAGCAGTTCTTC
CDR3 protein: CSVAFTGRVYNEQFF

clone size: NA
V gene: TRBV11-1
D gene: NA
J gene: TRBJ2-7
CDR3 DNA: TGTGCCAGCAGCTTTGGGCAGGACTCCTACGAGCAGTACTTC
CDR3 protein: CASSFGQDSYEQYF

clone size: NA
V gene: TRBV9
D gene: NA
J gene: TRBJ1-2
CDR3 DNA: TGTGCCAGCAGCCCCCAGACAGCTAACTATGGCTACACCTTC
CDR3 protein: CASSPQTANYGYTF

clone size: NA
V gene: TRBV5-1
D gene: TRBD2
J gene: TRBJ2-7
CDR3 DNA: TGCGCCAGCAGCTTGTCACGTTTTGGGGCGGGGGGCGACTACGAGCAGTACTTC
CDR3 protein: CASSLSRFGAGGDYEQYF

clone size: NA
V gene: TRBV2
D gene: TRBD1
J gene: TRBJ1-1
CDR3 DNA: TGTGCCAGCATTTTCGGACAGGGGGTGAACACTGAAGCTTTCTTT
CDR3 protein: CASIFGQGVNTEAFF

clone size: NA
V gene: TRBV6-1
D gene: NA
J gene: TRBJ2-6
CDR3 DNA: TGTGCCAGCAGTGAGGGGGGCTCTGGGGCCAACGTCCTGACTTTC
CDR3 protein: CASSEGGSGANVLTF

clone size: NA
V gene: TRBV5-6
D gene: NA
J gene: TRBJ1-1
CDR3 DNA: TGTGCCAGCAGCTTTGAAGAGACGAACACTGAAGCTTTCTTT
CDR3 protein: CASSFEETNTEAFF

clone size: NA
V gene: TRBV14
D gene: NA
J gene: TRBJ1-1
CDR3 DNA: TGTGCCAGCAGCCAAGATGAACGCGTGAACACTGAAGCTTTCTTT
CDR3 protein: CASSQDERVNTEAFF

clone size: NA
V gene: TRBV19
D gene: NA
J gene: TRBJ1-2
CDR3 DNA: TGTGCCAGTAGTATAGCTACAGAGAACTATGGCTACACCTTC
CDR3 protein: CASSIATENYGYTF

clone size: NA
V gene: TRBV7-3
D gene: TRBD1
J gene: TRBJ2-1
CDR3 DNA: TGTGCCAGCAGCTTCGGACAGGGTGTTAATGAGCAGTTCTTC
CDR3 protein: CASSFGQGVNEQFF

clone size: NA
V gene: TRBV27
D gene: TRBD1
J gene: TRBJ2-2
CDR3 DNA: TGTGCCAGTCGAGTGACAGGGACAGGGGAGCTGTTTTTT
CDR3 protein: CASRVTGTGELFF

clone size: once
V gene: TRBV2
D gene: NA
J gene: TRBJ2-5
CDR3 DNA: TGTGCCACCCTAGGGCAGGGGCGATGGGAGACCCAGTACTTC
CDR3 protein: CATLGQGRWETQYF

clone size: once
V gene: TRBV2
D gene: TRBD2
J gene: TRBJ2-5
CDR3 DNA: TGTGCCACCAAGGGACTAGCGGGTTCTGAGACCCAGTACTTC
CDR3 protein: CATKGLAGSETQYF

clone size: NA
V gene: TRBV10-2
D gene: NA
J gene: TRBJ1-2
CDR3 DNA: TGCGCCAGCAGTGAGTCATTTGGGGTCGGCTACACCTTC
CDR3 protein: CASSESFGVGYTF

clone size: NA
V gene: TRBV4-1
D gene: NA
J gene: TRBJ1-1
CDR3 DNA: TGCGCCAGCAGCCACCCCAGGGGGAACACTGAAGCTTTCTTT
CDR3 protein: CASSHPRGNTEAFF

clone size: NA
V gene: TRBV11-1
D gene: TRBD2
J gene: TRBJ2-3
CDR3 DNA: TGTGCCAGCAGCGCCTCTAGCGGTAGTACATCAGATACGCAGTATTTT
CDR3 protein: CASSASSGSTSDTQYF

clone size: NA
V gene: TRBV11-2
D gene: TRBD2
J gene: TRBJ2-5
CDR3 DNA: TGTGCCAGCAGTCTGCGAACCGGACTAGCGGGAGAGACCCAGTACTTC
CDR3 protein: CASSLRTGLAGETQYF

clone size: NA
V gene: TRBV19
D gene: TRBD1
J gene: TRBJ1-4
CDR3 DNA: TGTGCCAGTAGTTCCCGGACAGGGTGGTCTGAAAAACTGTTTTTT
CDR3 protein: CASSSRTGWSEKLFF

clone size: once
V gene: TRBV10-3
D gene: NA
J gene: TRBJ1-2
CDR3 DNA: TGTGCCATCCATGACAGTTTGAACTATGGCTACACCTTC
CDR3 protein: CAIHDSLNYGYTF